Below, one T cell receptor beta chain is given with its context. Data came from immunoSEQ multiplex PCR; TCRdb stores just in-frame clones and leaves some out. The sample carries roughly 50,000 clones, around 90% recorded once. The data are from a study of OX40 agonist ivuxolimab in advanced cancers. The CDR3 spans 19 residues. The V segment lost 1 base and the J segment 1 base; nucleotides outside the gene matches: 10. Germline-derived CDR1 and CDR2 are LGHNA and YNFKEQ. Sequenced material: CD4+ or CD8+ T cells sorted from blood, taken in a trial of the OX40 agonist ivuxolimab. This chain links TRBV4-2 with TRBJ1-5, with TRBD1 matching 10 bases. This receptor was taken from an adult with an advanced solid tumor such as melanoma, head and neck, liver or kidney cancer. CDR3 in amino acids: CASSQAGTGEWFSNQPQHF. CDR3 bases: TGTGCCAGCAGCCAAGCCGGGACAGGGGAATGGTTCAGCAATCAGCCCCAGCATTTT.